The rows below give T cell receptor beta chains drawn from one sample of a study of blood T cells in healthy people across ages. TCRdb used MiXCR to reprocess the 5' RACE reads, holding one entry per CDR3 protein. This table has over 700,000 distinct CDR3 sequences, approximately 25% appearing once. These same records also appear under a second study, on T cells of mothers and their children.

The material sequenced was blood. The receptors were gathered from a boy between 10 and 17 years old in good health. Both conserved end residues are part of each CDR3. D genes are given only for firm matches.

V: TRBV15
J: TRBJ2-5
D: .
CDR3: CATSSTTQETQYF

V: TRBV20-1
J: TRBJ2-7
D: .
CDR3: CSASGKSYEQYF

V: TRBV20-1
J: TRBJ1-2
D: .
CDR3: CSANTGAF

V: TRBV20-1
J: TRBJ2-1
D: .
CDR3: CSASQGLAYNEQFF

V: TRBV6-2/TRBV6-3
J: TRBJ2-1
D: .
CDR3: CASSYSSSPGNEQFF

V: TRBV30
J: TRBJ1-1
D: .
CDR3: CAWLDGTEAFF

V: TRBV7-9
J: TRBJ2-1
D: TRBD2
CDR3: CASSLVAGLAGYNEQFF

V: TRBV12-3/TRBV12-4
J: TRBJ2-1
D: .
CDR3: CASSLPFGNEQFF

V: TRBV12-3/TRBV12-4
J: TRBJ2-7
D: .
CDR3: CASSLVASPSTYEQYF

V: TRBV20-1
J: TRBJ2-4
D: .
CDR3: CSAGTCKNIQYF

V: TRBV7-9
J: .
D: .
CDR3: CASSFAPDEQYF

V: TRBV28
J: TRBJ2-1
D: .
CDR3: CASSATDSSYNEQFF

V: TRBV5-1
J: TRBJ2-7
D: TRBD2
CDR3: CASSSPTSGGLSSYEQYF

V: TRBV7-8
J: TRBJ2-7
D: .
CDR3: CASSLGGRGDYEQYF

V: TRBV13
J: TRBJ2-5
D: .
CDR3: CASSLVHVGGPEETQYF

V: TRBV25-1
J: TRBJ2-5
D: .
CDR3: CASIGAAYSKETQYF

V: TRBV4-1
J: TRBJ2-2
D: .
CDR3: CASSQDRVNTGELFF

V: TRBV29-1
J: TRBJ2-5
D: .
CDR3: CSAKAGEETQYF

V: TRBV27
J: TRBJ1-2
D: .
CDR3: CATKTGANYGYTF

V: TRBV7-9
J: TRBJ2-5
D: .
CDR3: CASSLEPRGLWFF

V: TRBV28
J: .
D: TRBD1
CDR3: CASSNSGTGPYEQYF

V: TRBV28
J: TRBJ2-1
D: .
CDR3: CASTSPSDEQFF

V: TRBV29-1
J: TRBJ2-2
D: .
CDR3: CSVASADTGELFF

V: TRBV5-5
J: TRBJ2-5
D: .
CDR3: CASSLAGWGPRETQYF

V: TRBV6-2/TRBV6-3
J: .
D: .
CDR3: CASSYGTLYNEQFF

V: TRBV11-2
J: TRBJ2-5
D: TRBD2
CDR3: CASSLGVYLAGDLETQYF

V: TRBV5-1
J: TRBJ1-1
D: .
CDR3: CASSSEDNTEAFF

V: TRBV2
J: TRBJ1-2
D: TRBD1
CDR3: CASMMDRSYGYTF

V: TRBV20-1
J: TRBJ2-3
D: TRBD1
CDR3: CSANRGGTDTQYF

V: TRBV7-9
J: TRBJ2-1
D: .
CDR3: CASSSPPLGLQSSYNEQFF

V: TRBV25-1
J: TRBJ1-2
D: .
CDR3: CASSQPGTKGYTF

V: TRBV20-1
J: TRBJ2-5
D: .
CDR3: CSAPRGETQYF

V: TRBV6-5
J: TRBJ1-1
D: .
CDR3: CASSYSHYLNTEAFF

V: TRBV20-1
J: .
D: .
CDR3: CSASKSSNEQFF

V: TRBV3-1
J: TRBJ1-1
D: .
CDR3: CASSIFSGGTEAFF

V: TRBV10-3
J: TRBJ2-5
D: .
CDR3: CAIQVGLGETQYF

V: TRBV4-1
J: TRBJ2-6
D: .
CDR3: CASSQISGANVLTF

V: TRBV28
J: TRBJ2-5
D: .
CDR3: CASVGGWETQYF

V: TRBV6-5
J: TRBJ2-5
D: .
CDR3: CASKREETQYF

V: TRBV21-1
J: TRBJ2-5
D: .
CDR3: CASSKTETQYF

V: TRBV29-1
J: TRBJ2-5
D: .
CDR3: CSVLGGPYQETQYF

V: TRBV7-2
J: TRBJ2-7
D: TRBD2
CDR3: CASSGLETSGAYEQYF

V: TRBV29-1
J: TRBJ1-1
D: TRBD1
CDR3: CSVAGGAIGAFF

V: TRBV6-2/TRBV6-3
J: TRBJ2-1
D: TRBD1
CDR3: CASSSGQGAYNEQFF

V: TRBV7-9
J: .
D: .
CDR3: CASSSDLREETQYF

V: TRBV10-2
J: TRBJ2-3
D: .
CDR3: CASSDVSGITDTQYF

V: TRBV3-1
J: TRBJ2-4
D: TRBD1
CDR3: CASSQERQGAYIQYF

V: TRBV19
J: TRBJ1-1
D: .
CDR3: CASILNTEAFF

V: TRBV6-5
J: TRBJ2-1
D: TRBD1
CDR3: CASSRSGTGVEQFF

V: TRBV21-1
J: .
D: .
CDR3: CASSKRSGSYPYYYEQYF

V: TRBV7-3
J: TRBJ2-7
D: TRBD1
CDR3: CASSLHGGQGFYEQYF

V: TRBV7-9
J: TRBJ2-6
D: TRBD1
CDR3: CASSLRQGASGANVLTF

V: TRBV7-3
J: TRBJ2-2
D: .
CDR3: CASSLLAGGLTGELFF

V: TRBV28
J: TRBJ2-1
D: TRBD1
CDR3: CASSSPRGTTSYNEQFF